The text below deals with one T cell receptor beta chain. Its antigen specificity is not known. No clone much larger than this one lies a single base away; base qualities are absent. The approximately 40 donors, aged about 6 to 95 years, were systemically healthy Caucasian individuals from Russia. Each donor gave ten milliliters of peripheral blood, drawn into EDTA-treated Vacutainer tubes. PBMCs were isolated by Ficoll-Paque density-gradient centrifugation, with at least 6 million obtained per sample. Total RNA was extracted from PBMCs with Trizol reagent, with at least 5.5 micrograms obtained per sample. Naive CD45RAhigh/CD27high T cell percentages were measured by flow cytometry on a PBMC aliquot from every donor. Its CDR3 holds 15 amino acids, cysteine through phenylalanine. Only the CDR3 DNA is retained, 45 bases long and in frame from the first base. The V end gives up 6 bases and the J end 7 bases, leaving 10 bases in the junction not matched to a gene.

The sample originates from a study of blood T cells in healthy people across ages (dated by TCRdb to about 2015). With respect to the entire study: Template switching captured roughly one uniquely barcoded TCR beta cDNA molecule per two T cells in model experiments. Using deep sequencing normalized with unique cDNA molecular identifiers, the study measured how TCR beta repertoire diversity changes with age. The donors were divided into four age groups: young (average around 17 years), middle-aged (over 35), aged (about 61) and long-lived (nearly 85). To avoid experimental bias, donors of different ages were distributed randomly across sequencing lanes. For two donors (one aged 18 to 29 and one aged 80 or older), the study analyzed two additional independent replicas of 1 million unique cDNA reads from the same blood draw. What the research found in general, with its limitations: Because the CMV infection status of the donors was unknown, age-related changes in expanded clonotypes may potentially have been confounded. Observed TCR beta diversity per million T cells fell roughly linearly with age, and a significant reduction was already apparent by age about 38. Since profiling was done on bulk unsorted PBMCs, naive and antigen-experienced compartments could not be conclusively compared. Estimates of total diversity from one million sequenced T cells were regarded as lower bounds and underestimates. A strong correlation was found between observed TCR beta diversity and the percentage of naive T cells measured by flow cytometry. Compared with the aged group, the long-lived group had more naive CD4+ T cells, fewer expanded clones and increased TCR diversity, suggesting age selection.

The library was built by means of 5' RACE. TCRdb lists the instrument as Illumina HiSeq 2500. A second PCR of about 7 to 12 cycles was run with a J-beta primer mix and a sample-barcoded 5' primer. A unique molecular identifier was introduced onto each TCR beta cDNA molecule by a template-switch 5' adaptor carrying 12 random nucleotides. Each sample yielded at least 2.5 million CDR3-containing paired-end reads. The Mint cDNA synthesis kit, primed by a TRBC-specific oligonucleotide, was used to synthesize first-strand cDNA from all RNA. After uracil-DNA glycosylase treatment, a first 18-cycle PCR used universal primers M1SS and BC2_uni_R on all cDNA. Per the source publication's procedure: Normalization of each sample was performed by random selection of 1 million high-quality reads, each carrying a distinct molecular identifier. Reads sharing molecular identifiers were discarded rather than binned into consensus sequences. CDR3 identification, clonotype clustering and error correction used MiTCR with a Q25 quality threshold and the strictest error-elimination algorithm. A nonparametric unseen species model with Euler transformation was used to estimate a lower bound on total TCR beta diversity. TCRdb reanalyzed the raw reads on its own, using fastp at Q25 for trimming and MiXCR for clone calling, and kept in-frame beta chains. Under each unique CDR3 protein, matching rows form one entry showing the most common genes and DNA. TCRdb, rather than the study authors, made the V and J calls. The sample contains about 760,000 distinct CDR3 sequences, 56% of them found a single time. The ten largest account for roughly 25% of the sample.

The rearrangement joined TRBV12-3 or TRBV12-4 to TRBJ2-1; 9 bases in the middle match TRBD2. The sequenced material came from blood. The TCR sequence derives from a man aged 35-49 years in good health. The bases are TGTGCCAGCAGCTCGAAAGCGGGGGGTCAGAATGAGCAGTTCTTC. This encodes CASSSKAGGQNEQFF.